Shown below are 27 T cell receptor beta chains from a single sample sequenced in a study of CD8 T cells in Susac syndrome. The RNA, about 0.5 to 1 ug, was put through reverse transcription using random hexamers. TCRdb recomputed calls from the immunoSEQ multiplex PCR reads with MiXCR, one row per CDR3 protein. The sample contains 150,000 to 200,000 distinct CDR3 sequences, roughly 90% of which appear only once. The sample was CD4+ T cells from PBMCs. These receptors came from a human donor with Susac syndrome.

The rearrangement links TRBV24-1 to TRBJ1-5, with no clear D. The V end was cut by 4 bases, the J end by 1 base, with 7 bases between. CDR1 and CDR2 (germline): KGHDR, SFDVKD. The CDR3 runs 14 residues. The CDR3 loop is CATSDPFSNQPQHF. The CDR3 nucleotides are TGTGCCACCAGTGACCCCTTCAGCAATCAGCCCCAGCATTTT.

The chain uses TRBV9 and TRBJ1-1, with D tentatively TRBD1 (6 bases). Trimming took 2 bases from V and 3 from J, leaving 14 bases between them. CDR1 is SGDLS and CDR2 is YYNGEE in the germline V gene. The CDR3 length is 15 residues. CDR3 sequence reads: CASSVRGDGDTEAFF. CDR3 bases: TGTGCCAGCAGCGTTAGGGGGGATGGAGACACTGAAGCTTTCTTT.

This CDR3 reads CASSQDLLRGRETQYF. The CDR3 bases are TGTGCCAGCAGCCAAGATTTACTAAGGGGCCGGGAGACCCAGTACTTC. The chain uses TRBV4-2 and TRBJ2-5, with D possibly TRBD1 on 5 matching bases. Per germline, CDR1 LGHNA and CDR2 YNFKEQ. V lost 0 bases, J lost 5 bases, and 16 bases lay in between. CDR3 length: 16 amino acids.

The chain couples TRBV5-6 to TRBJ2-3; TRBD2 matches 13 bases. Germline assignment: CDR1 SGHDT and CDR2 YYEEEE. The CDR3 extends over 17 amino acids. V lost 4 bases and J lost 5; bases outside the gene matches: 10. The CDR3 sequence: CASSQTTSGGARDTQYF. DNA of the CDR3: TGTGCCAGCAGCCAAACCACTAGCGGGGGGGCAAGAGATACGCAGTATTTT.

The V call is TRBV6-5, the J call TRBJ2-7; 9 nucleotides agree with TRBD2. V lost 2 bases, J lost 5 bases, and 10 bases stayed unmatched. In germline, CDR1 is MNHEY, CDR2 SVGAGI. The CDR3 spans 16 residues. For the CDR3, the DNA is TGTGCCAGCAGTTACGGGTGGGACCTAGCGGGAAACGAGCAGTACTTC. Translating it yields CASSYGWDLAGNEQYF.

The genes are TRBV10-3 and TRBJ1-1; the match to TRBD1 covers 10 bases. The CDR3 runs to 15 residues. Germline V gene sequence: CDR1 ENHRY, CDR2 SYGVKD. Trimming cost V 6 bases and J 0 bases; bases outside gene matches: 4. CDR3 sequence reads: CAISAGQGLNTEAFF. In DNA, the CDR3 is TGTGCCATCAGCGCGGGACAGGGGTTGAACACTGAAGCTTTCTTT.

The rearrangement uses TRBV19 and TRBJ2-7; 7 nucleotides agree with TRBD2. Trimming removed 6 bases from V and 6 bases from J; junction bases left unmatched: 17. This CDR3 has 16 amino acids. Germline assignment: CDR1 LNHDA and CDR2 SQIVND (reference sequence). The CDR3 DNA follows: TGTGCCAGTAGCACCCGGGAGCTTGCGGGAGCTCGCGAGCAGTACTTC. Amino acid sequence: CASSTRELAGAREQYF.

The chain links TRBV2 to TRBJ2-7; no clear D gene. CDR1 is SNHLY, CDR2 FYNNEI, per germline. The CDR3 has 13 amino acids. V was clipped by 4 bases and J by 2 bases, with 9 bases between them. DNA of the CDR3: TGTGCCAGCAGTGTTCAGGTACCCTACGAGCAGTACTTC. It is translated as CASSVQVPYEQYF.

The J gene is TRBJ1-2, the V gene TRBV2, with TRBD1 identical over 7 bases. The CDR3 spans 12 residues. V dropped 8 bases and J dropped 6; count of bases not matched to a gene: 6. CDR1 is SNHLY and CDR2 is FYNNEI in the germline V gene. This chain's CDR3 is CASSRTGDGYTF. DNA of the CDR3: TGTGCCAGCTCCAGAACAGGGGATGGCTACACCTTC.

V usage is TRBV18 and J usage is TRBJ2-1; TRBD1 or TRBD2 may be the D gene (5 bases each). The V gene lost 6 bases and the J gene lost 4 bases, with 16 bases spanning the gap. This CDR3 region has 15 residues. Looked up from germline, CDR1 is KGHSH and CDR2 is LQKENI. CDR3 residues: CASSGDRTLYNEQFF. The CDR3 DNA follows: TGTGCCAGCTCCGGGGACCGAACCTTATACAATGAGCAGTTCTTC.

In DNA form, the CDR3 reads TGTGCCAGCAGTCGGCGCCTAAACACAGATACGCAGTATTTT. It yields the protein CASSRRLNTDTQYF. V usage is TRBV6-4 and J usage is TRBJ2-3; no definite D call. The CDR3 is 14 residues long. Germline V gene lookup returns CDR1 MRHNA and CDR2 SNTAGT. Trimming shortened V by 5 bases and J by 2 bases, and 11 bases separated the two germline ends.

The chain joins TRBV27 to TRBJ1-2; perhaps TRBD1 as D (5 bases). The V gene's germline CDR1 is MNHEY and CDR2 SMNVEV (reference sequence). CDR3 size: 11 residues. The V gene lost 10 bases and the J gene lost 7 bases, with 13 bases spanning the gap. CDR3 in amino acids: CATGRRGGYTF. As DNA, the CDR3 is TGTGCCACCGGACGGAGGGGTGGCTACACCTTC.

The chain links TRBV12-3 or TRBV12-4 to TRBJ2-7, with 8 bases matching TRBD2. With 6 bases clipped from V and 6 bases from J, the junction kept 13 bases outside the gene matches. The CDR3 is made up of 15 amino acids. CDR3 in DNA: TGTGCCAGCAGCCCAGCAGGGACTAGTCCCTCCGAGCAGTACTTC. It encodes CASSPAGTSPSEQYF.

The chain is built from TRBV5-1 and TRBJ2-1, with a tentative D call TRBD2 (5 bases). The V end was cut by 2 bases, the J end by 9 bases, with 12 bases between. The CDR3 consists of 13 residues. Germline V gives CDR1 SGHRS, CDR2 YFSETQ. CDR3 DNA: TGCGCCAGCAGCTTCGCCCTAGCTGGTGAGCAGTTCTTC. The encoded protein is CASSFALAGEQFF.

This chain joins TRBV12-3 or TRBV12-4 and TRBJ1-2, with 9 bases matching TRBD1. The CDR3 contains 15 residues. V was pared by 2 bases and J by 7 bases, with 8 bases of the junction left unmatched. CDR3 sequence reads: CASSLIQGARGGYTF. For the CDR3, the DNA is TGTGCCAGCAGTTTAATACAGGGGGCGCGGGGTGGCTACACCTTC.

This clonotype was seen more than once but under ten times. The V and J genes are TRBV7-8 and TRBJ2-5, with 7 nucleotides matching TRBD2. With 1 base clipped from V and 0 bases from J, the junction kept 5 bases outside the gene matches. There are 16 residues in the CDR3. Per the germline V gene, CDR1 is SGHVS and CDR2 is FQNEAQ. The CDR3 coding sequence is TGTGCCAGCAGCTTAGATCAAGCGGGGAACCAAGAGACCCAGTACTTC. Amino acid sequence: CASSLDQAGNQETQYF.

The chain employs TRBV5-1 and TRBJ1-4; 7 bases align to TRBD1. V lost 4 bases and J lost 8; bases outside the gene matches: 11. This CDR3 is 15 amino acids long. Germline loops: CDR1 SGHRS, CDR2 YFSETQ. The CDR3 nucleotides are TGCGCCAGCAGCGGTACCACAGGGGCCCAGGAAAAACTGTTTTTT. It translates to CASSGTTGAQEKLFF.

V usage is TRBV28 and J usage is TRBJ2-5; 8 bases are a match to TRBD1. The CDR3 contains 14 residues. Germline CDR1 is MDHEN and CDR2 is SYDVKM. The V gene end was trimmed by 6 bases and the J gene end by 4 bases; junction bases not matched to a gene: 7. The DNA for the CDR3 is TGTGCCAGCAGCAGCGCAACAGGGGGAGAGACCCAGTACTTC. This codes for CASSSATGGETQYF.

This sequence joins TRBV30 and TRBJ2-5; 7 bases are shared with TRBD1. Trimming cost V 1 base and J 5 bases; bases outside gene matches: 4. CDR1 and CDR2 from the germline V gene are GTSNPN and SVGIG (reference sequence). CDR3 length: 13 amino acids. The CDR3 DNA sequence: TGTGCCTGGAGTGGACAGGGCGGGGAGACCCAGTACTTC. It specifies CAWSGQGGETQYF.

The gene calls are TRBV20-1 and TRBJ1-1, with D possibly matching TRBD1 (5 bases). This CDR3 spans 14 amino acids. Looked up from germline, CDR1 is DFQATT and CDR2 is SNEGSKA (reference sequence). V dropped 2 bases and J dropped 3 bases, with 13 bases sitting between them. The CDR3 nucleotides read TGCAGTGCTAGATCGGGGGGAGGGGACACTGAAGCTTTCTTT. Its translation: CSARSGGGDTEAFF.

This clonotype was seen a single time. The CDR3 coding sequence is TGTGCCAGCAGAGAGTTGAATGAGCAGTTCTTC. Amino acids: CASRELNEQFF. V is TRBV25-1 and J is TRBJ2-1, with D unresolved. There are 11 residues in the CDR3. Germline CDR1 and CDR2: MGHDK and SYGVNS. V lost 6 bases to trimming and J lost 7 bases, with 7 bases between them.

This chain connects TRBV19 to TRBJ1-1; weak D call: TRBD1 (6 bases). Trimming took off 6 bases at V and 7 bases at J, with 18 bases between the two ends. This CDR3 comprises 14 residues. Germline loops: CDR1 LNHDA, CDR2 SQIVND (reference sequence). The CDR3 DNA sequence: TGTGCCAGTAGGAAGGCGGGGGCGACGAATGAAGCTTTCTTT. Amino acid sequence: CASRKAGATNEAFF.

The chain employs TRBV13 and TRBJ1-5; the D gene is possibly TRBD1 (5 bases). This CDR3 comprises 13 residues. With 2 bases removed from V and 5 bases from J, the gap between germline ends came to 7 bases. CDR1 PRHDT and CDR2 FYEKMQ come from the germline V gene (reference sequence). This chain's CDR3 is CASSLQGHQPQHF. The CDR3 DNA follows: TGTGCCAGCAGCTTACAGGGACATCAGCCCCAGCATTTT.

The chain joins TRBV14 to TRBJ1-1, with D unclear. From germline, CDR1 is SGHDN and CDR2 FVKESK. V shed 4 bases and J shed 8 bases, with 20 bases lying between them. This CDR3 is 15 amino acids long. The DNA of the CDR3 is TGTGCCAGCAGCCCCCTCGGCCCACCCAGGCCGGAAGCTTTCTTT. Residues: CASSPLGPPRPEAFF. Drawing the rest from reference TRBV14 and TRBJ1-1, the complete variable domain is EAGVTQFPSHSVIEKGQTVTLRCDPISGHDNLYWYRRVMGKEIKFLLHFVKESKQDESGMPNNRFLAERTGGTYSTLKVQPAELEDSGVYFCASSPLGPPRPEAFFGQGTRLTVV.

The chain has TRBV12-3 or TRBV12-4 and TRBJ2-7; D might be TRBD1 (5 bases). The CDR3 length is 16 residues. V shed 2 bases and J shed 0 bases, with 14 bases lying between them. The CDR3 nucleotides read TGTGCCAGCAGTTTATTTGATCTGGACATCTCCTACGAGCAGTACTTC. This sequence encodes CASSLFDLDISYEQYF.

The chain couples TRBV3-1 to TRBJ2-5; TRBD2 is a possible D gene (5 bases). Germline loops: CDR1 LGHDT, CDR2 YNNKEL (reference sequence). V lost 1 base to trimming and J lost 2 bases, with 11 bases between them. The CDR3 is 15 residues long. The CDR3 sequence: CASSQGLAPQETQYF. The DNA of the CDR3 is TGTGCCAGCAGCCAAGGGCTAGCTCCACAAGAGACCCAGTACTTC.

The sample holds a few counts of this clonotype. This chain connects TRBV5-1 to TRBJ2-5; possibly TRBD1 for D (5 bases). Germline lookup yields CDR1 SGHRS and CDR2 YFSETQ. The CDR3 is made up of 16 amino acids. Trimming removed 0 bases from V and 4 bases from J, with 16 bases in between. The CDR3 DNA reads as TGCGCCAGCAGCTTGGCCTTTGACAGAAAAAGAGAGACCCAGTACTTC. This translates into CASSLAFDRKRETQYF.